These 21 T cell receptor beta chains share one sample of origin, sequenced in a study of blood T cell repertoires in COVID-19. Measured with immunoSEQ multiplex PCR; TCRdb has only the in-frame clones, and not every one. In the table there are roughly 180,000 clones, 65% to 90% of which are singletons. Sample: PBMCs or T cells enriched from blood (not recorded which). The source is a man aged 35 to 55 who had recovered from COVID-19.

CDR3: CASSEVLAGASPYEQYF. The CDR3 bases are TGTGCCAGCAGTGAAGTTCTAGCGGGAGCCTCACCCTACGAGCAGTACTTC. The chain combines TRBV6-1 with TRBJ2-7; 10 nucleotides line up with TRBD2. Per germline, CDR1 MNHNS and CDR2 SASEGT. The CDR3 is 17 amino acids. V lost 1 base to trimming and J lost 2 bases; unmatched junction nucleotides: 8.

The chain recombines TRBV3-1 (or the pseudogene TRBV3-2) with TRBJ2-1; the D is unclear. The CDR3 runs 10 residues. Between the trimmed V and J ends, which lost 1 base and 15 bases, there was a span of 7 bases. Per germline, CDR1 LGHDT and CDR2 YNNKEL (reference sequence). CDR3 sequence reads: CASSQGAWFF. The CDR3 nucleotides read TGTGCCAGCAGCCAAGGGGCCTGGTTCTTC.

This chain joins TRBV19 and TRBJ2-5; perhaps TRBD1 as D (6 bases). Trimming stripped 7 bases from V and 3 bases from J, with 15 bases between. The CDR3 has 14 amino acids. In germline, CDR1 is LNHDA, CDR2 SQIVND (reference sequence). The CDR3 spells CASNLQGTEETQYF. The CDR3 nucleotides read TGTGCCAGTAACTTACAGGGAACCGAAGAGACCCAGTACTTC. Based on the CDR3 plus reference TRBV19 and TRBJ2-5, the full variable domain is DGGITQSPKYLFRKEGQNVTLSCEQNLNHDAMYWYRQDPGQGLRLIYYSQIVNDFQKGDIAEGYSVSREKKESFPLTVTSAQKNPTAFYLCASNLQGTEETQYFGPGTRLLVL.

V is TRBV4-3 and J is TRBJ2-7; D remains ambiguous. Trimming removed 0 bases at V and 6 bases at J, with 9 bases between. This CDR3 is 13 amino acids long. Germline V gene lookup returns CDR1 LGHNA and CDR2 YSLEER. CDR3 in DNA: TGCGCCAGCAGCCAAGATTCAGGAAGCGAGCAGTACTTC. Translation gives CASSQDSGSEQYF.

This sequence joins TRBV28 and TRBJ1-4, with 10 bases lining up with TRBD1. This CDR3 comprises 17 residues. Looked up from germline, CDR1 is MDHEN and CDR2 is SYDVKM. The junction had 12 bases not matched to a gene; V was cut back by 3 bases and J by 8 bases. The CDR3 DNA is TGTGCCAGCAGTTTGCCTTCCGGGACAGGGGTAGGGGAAAAACTGTTTTTT. It translates to CASSLPSGTGVGEKLFF.

The chain has TRBV5-4 and TRBJ1-1; 8 bases align to TRBD1. The CDR3 totals 13 residues. Germline-derived CDR1 and CDR2 are SGHNT and YYREEE (reference sequence). Germline trimming cut 5 bases from V and 4 bases from J; bases unmatched to any gene: 4. CDR3 region: CASRDTGGTEAFF. The DNA of the CDR3 is TGTGCCAGCAGGGATACAGGGGGCACTGAAGCTTTCTTT. The variable domain in full, with the rest retrieved from reference TRBV5-4 and TRBJ1-1, is ETGVTQSPTHLIKTRGQQVTLRCSSQSGHNTVSWYQQALGQGPQFIFQYYREEENGRGNFPPRFSGLQFPNYSSELNVNALELDDSALYLCASRDTGGTEAFFGQGTRLTVV.

V usage is TRBV11-3 and J usage is TRBJ2-1; D call uncertain. Germline V gives CDR1 SGHNT, CDR2 YENEEA. This CDR3 contains 13 residues. Trimming took 1 base from V and 4 from J, leaving 5 bases between them. The CDR3 reads CASSLGLYNEQFF. CDR3 coding DNA: TGTGCCAGCAGCTTAGGACTGTACAATGAGCAGTTCTTC.

This clone appeared a single time. This rearrangement joins TRBV19 to TRBJ2-1, with 7 positions matching TRBD2. V lost 4 bases to trimming and J lost 9 bases; unmatched junction nucleotides: 12. CDR1 is LNHDA, CDR2 SQIVND, per germline (reference sequence). The CDR3 spans 15 residues. The CDR3 loop reads CASSKGGRGIGEQFF. The CDR3 DNA reads as TGTGCCAGTAGTAAGGGCGGGAGAGGCATCGGTGAGCAGTTCTTC.

This rearrangement joins TRBV7-3 to TRBJ2-1, with D unclear. From germline, CDR1 is SGHTA and CDR2 FQGTGA. The ends were cut back, 1 base at V and 4 bases at J, with 11 bases in the middle. The CDR3 is 15 amino acids. CDR3 region: CASSLSGSRYNEQFF. CDR3 DNA sequence: TGTGCCAGCAGCTTAAGCGGATCTCGTTACAATGAGCAGTTCTTC.

The chain is built from TRBV4-3 and TRBJ1-6, with D uncertain. Germline V lookup: CDR1 LGHNA, CDR2 YSLEER. This CDR3 comprises 16 residues. V shed 2 bases and J shed 1 base, with 9 bases lying between them. The CDR3 here is CASSQHRESYNSPLHF. The CDR3 DNA sequence: TGCGCCAGCAGCCAACATCGGGAATCCTATAATTCACCCCTCCACTTT.

This clone showed up just once. The chain employs TRBV7-9 and TRBJ2-3; possible D gene TRBD2, 6 bases. Germline V gene sequence: CDR1 SEHNR, CDR2 FQNEAQ (reference sequence). The CDR3 extends over 12 amino acids. Trimming took off 6 bases at V and 7 bases at J, with 11 bases between the two ends. CDR3: CASSSGGNTQYF. In DNA, the CDR3 is TGTGCCAGCAGTTCCGGAGGGAATACGCAGTATTTT.

The V and J genes are TRBV5-4 and TRBJ1-5, with D possibly being TRBD1 (6 bases). The V gene's germline CDR1 is SGHNT and CDR2 YYREEE (reference sequence). The length of the CDR3 is 12 residues. With 2 bases removed from V and 8 bases from J, the gap between germline ends came to 8 bases. The CDR3 DNA reads TGTGCCAGCAGCTTACAGGGAGAGCCCCAGCATTTT. Protein sequence: CASSLQGEPQHF.

This clone has just one count. V is TRBV12-3 or TRBV12-4 and J is TRBJ1-2, with a weak D call TRBD1 (5 bases). The CDR3 loop spans 12 amino acids. Between the trimmed V and J ends, which lost 4 bases and 5 bases, there was a span of 8 bases. The CDR3 loop reads CASSSRVYGYTF. The CDR3 nucleotides read TGTGCCAGCAGTTCCAGGGTTTATGGCTACACCTTC.

CDR3 sequence: CASSEASDYNEQFF. CDR3 sequence (DNA): TGTGCCAGCAGTGAAGCCAGCGACTACAATGAGCAGTTCTTC. The chain links TRBV2 to TRBJ2-1; D unresolved. The V gene lost 0 bases and the J gene lost 3 bases, with 6 bases spanning the gap. Germline V gives CDR1 SNHLY, CDR2 FYNNEI. The CDR3 contains 14 residues.

CDR3 amino acids: CASSLYTVTGELFF. The CDR3 DNA reads as TGTGCCAGCAGTTTATATACAGTCACCGGGGAGCTGTTTTTT. The V gene is TRBV27, the J gene TRBJ2-2; D uncertain. The CDR3 has 14 residues. Between the trimmed V and J ends, which lost 1 base and 4 bases, there was a span of 7 bases. The germline gives CDR1 MNHEY, CDR2 SMNVEV (reference sequence).

V usage is TRBV23-1 and J usage is TRBJ1-5, with TRBD1 identical over 7 bases. TRBV23-1 belongs to the ORF category, with a function that is uncertain. With 4 bases clipped from V and 0 bases from J, the junction kept 9 bases outside the gene matches. The CDR3 totals 17 residues. The DNA for the CDR3 is TGCGCCAGCAGTCGGAGACAGGGTAATGATAGCAATCAGCCCCAGCATTTT. Residues: CASSRRQGNDSNQPQHF.

The rearrangement joins TRBV10-3 to TRBJ2-6; D possibly corresponds to TRBD2 (5 bases). The length of the CDR3 is 17 residues. V lost 0 bases to trimming and J lost 0 bases, with 9 bases between them. Germline V gives CDR1 ENHRY, CDR2 SYGVKD. DNA for the CDR3: TGTGCCATCAGTGAGTCGAGGGAAATCTCTGGGGCCAACGTCCTGACTTTC. It yields the protein CAISESREISGANVLTF.

The V call is TRBV5-5, the J call TRBJ1-1; D remains ambiguous. The CDR3 is made up of 11 amino acids. Germline values: CDR1 SGHKS, CDR2 YYEKEE (reference sequence). V dropped 5 bases and J dropped 8 bases, with 10 bases sitting between them. The CDR3 coding sequence is TGTGCCAGCAGTCTCAACAGAGAAGCTTTCTTT. Protein product: CASSLNREAFF.

V and J are TRBV6-5 and TRBJ2-4, with TRBD1 matching 8 bases. The J segment lost 6 bases and the V segment lost 2 bases, leaving 0 bases of the junction unmatched. The CDR3 contains 13 residues. Germline V gives CDR1 MNHEY, CDR2 SVGAGI. CDR3 coding DNA: TGTGCCAGCAGTTACGGGACAGGAAACATTCAGTACTTC. This sequence encodes CASSYGTGNIQYF.

This clone was recorded only once. The genes are TRBV28 and TRBJ2-7, with 10 bases aligning to TRBD2. Germline V gives CDR1 MDHEN, CDR2 SYDVKM. V shed 6 bases and J 6 bases; nucleotides not matched to a gene: 8. This CDR3 is 14 amino acids long. CDR3 sequence (DNA): TGTGCCAGCAGCTTGGGGCTAGCGGGAGCCGAGCAGTACTTC. Translating gives CASSLGLAGAEQYF.

The chain carries TRBV3-1 (or the pseudogene TRBV3-2) and TRBJ1-6; TRBD1 agrees at 9 bases. Germline V gene data show CDR1 as LGHDT and CDR2 as YNNKEL (reference sequence). This CDR3 region has 16 residues. Unmatched junction bases numbered 6, after V lost 2 bases and J lost 7 bases. CDR3 nucleotides: TGTGCCAGCAGCCAAATGCTGGGGACAGGGAATTCACCCCTCCACTTT. As protein: CASSQMLGTGNSPLHF.